Below are 21 T cell receptor beta chains sequenced from a single sample in a study of blood T cell repertoires in COVID-19. Sequencing used immunoSEQ multiplex PCR; TCRdb keeps in-frame clones, though not all of them. The table includes some 80,000 clones, 80% to 90% detected once. Sequencing input: peripheral blood. The receptors were sampled from a woman aged 45-65 years with acute or convalescent COVID-19.

This clone was found once. This rearrangement joins TRBV19 to TRBJ2-7, with 7 bases identical to TRBD2. In germline, CDR1 is LNHDA, CDR2 SQIVND (reference sequence). V dropped 3 bases and J dropped 4; count of bases not matched to a gene: 9. The CDR3 runs to 15 residues. In DNA form, the CDR3 reads TGTGCCAGTAGTATTTTTGCGGGAGAGATTTACGAGCAGTACTTC. It translates to CASSIFAGEIYEQYF.

The chain links TRBV27 to TRBJ1-2, with unresolved D. The V gene lost 2 bases and the J gene lost 0 bases, with 10 bases spanning the gap. The CDR3 sequence is 15 residues long. Looked up from germline, CDR1 is MNHEY and CDR2 is SMNVEV (reference sequence). CDR3 in amino acids: CASSLNRLANYGYTF. The CDR3 nucleotides read TGTGCCAGCAGTTTAAACCGTTTAGCTAACTATGGCTACACCTTC.

The chain links TRBV5-4 to TRBJ1-6; no firm D call. Looked up from germline, CDR1 is SGHNT and CDR2 is YYREEE (reference sequence). The V end was cut by 2 bases, the J end by 0 bases, with 9 bases between. There are 16 residues in the CDR3. The CDR3 region has the DNA TGTGCCAGCAGCTTCCTGGGGAGCTCCTATAATTCACCCCTCCACTTT. Amino acid sequence: CASSFLGSSYNSPLHF. The complete variable domain, with remaining parts taken from reference TRBV5-4 and TRBJ1-6, reads ETGVTQSPTHLIKTRGQQVTLRCSSQSGHNTVSWYQQALGQGPQFIFQYYREEENGRGNFPPRFSGLQFPNYSSELNVNALELDDSALYLCASSFLGSSYNSPLHFGNGTRLTVT.

The gene calls are TRBV3-1 (or the pseudogene TRBV3-2) and TRBJ2-7; 12 bases are a match to TRBD2. V was clipped by 4 bases and J by 4 bases; unmatched bases: 5. Per germline, CDR1 LGHDT and CDR2 YNNKEL (reference sequence). The CDR3 has 15 amino acids. The CDR3 region has the DNA TGTGCCAGCAGCCCTGGACTAGCGGGATATTACGAGCAGTACTTC. This encodes CASSPGLAGYYEQYF.

The rearrangement joins TRBV4-2 to TRBJ1-2; 12 bases match TRBD1. Germline V lookup: CDR1 LGHNA, CDR2 YNFKEQ. This CDR3 contains 16 residues. V was pared by 3 bases and J by 7 bases, with 9 bases of the junction left unmatched. CDR3 protein: CASSQIGTGGRVGYTF. The CDR3 DNA follows: TGTGCCAGCAGCCAGATCGGGACAGGGGGCCGGGTTGGCTACACCTTC.

V gene TRBV5-1 combines with J gene TRBJ1-1, with TRBD1 identical over 12 bases. Germline V gives CDR1 SGHRS, CDR2 YFSETQ. Trimming removed 4 bases from V and 2 bases from J; junction bases left unmatched: 15. The CDR3 is 19 residues long. This CDR3 is CASSLRPGQGAPRNTEAFF. The CDR3 DNA sequence: TGCGCCAGCAGCCTCCGGCCGGGACAGGGGGCTCCAAGAAACACTGAAGCTTTCTTT.

The chain employs TRBV3-1 (or the pseudogene TRBV3-2) and TRBJ2-1, with TRBD1 as a possible D gene (8 bases). Trimming shortened V by 6 bases and J by 7 bases, and 19 bases separated the two germline ends. This CDR3 region has 15 residues. CDR1 is LGHDT and CDR2 is YNNKEL in the germline V gene (reference sequence). CDR3 loop: CASRTGGANQNEQFF. Written as DNA, the CDR3 is TGTGCCAGCAGAACAGGGGGGGCGAATCAAAATGAGCAGTTCTTC.

V gene TRBV5-1 combines with J gene TRBJ2-4, with 10 bases identical to TRBD1. Trimming at V came to 4 bases and at J to 3 bases, leaving 7 bases not matched to a gene. Germline lookup yields CDR1 SGHRS and CDR2 YFSETQ. CDR3 length equals 16 residues. The CDR3 DNA follows: TGCGCCAGCAGCCAGGGACAGGGGTTGGGCAAAAACATTCAGTACTTC. Protein: CASSQGQGLGKNIQYF.

CDR3 sequence reads: CASSMGTDYGYTF. The CDR3 DNA follows: TGTGCCAGCAGCATGGGGACAGACTATGGCTACACCTTC. The chain joins TRBV7-8 to TRBJ1-2; 7 bases are a match to TRBD1. The CDR3 consists of 13 residues. J was trimmed by 3 bases and V by 5 bases; bases with no gene match: 3. The germline gives CDR1 SGHVS, CDR2 FQNEAQ.

V gene TRBV10-3 combines with J gene TRBJ2-3, with TRBD2 identical over 10 bases. CDR1 ENHRY and CDR2 SYGVKD come from the germline V gene. The CDR3 is 17 residues long. V lost 2 bases, J lost 0 bases, and 5 bases stayed unmatched. CDR3: CAISEPGLAPSTDTQYF. The CDR3 nucleotides read TGTGCCATCAGTGAGCCGGGACTAGCGCCTAGCACAGATACGCAGTATTTT.

This clone came up a few times. The rearrangement uses TRBV30 and TRBJ2-1, with a weak D call TRBD2 (6 bases). CDR3 length: 13 amino acids. The germline V gene has CDR1 GTSNPN and CDR2 SVGIG (reference sequence). The V end was cut by 5 bases, the J end by 6 bases, with 14 bases between. CDR3 nucleotide sequence: TGTGCCTGGGGGGGGAATACGTTCAATGAGCAGTTCTTC. Protein product: CAWGGNTFNEQFF.

The genes are TRBV23-1 and TRBJ2-2; TRBD1 might be the D (5 bases). TRBV23-1 falls under the ORF class, with uncertain function. Trimming removed 0 bases at V and 4 bases at J, with 9 bases between. The CDR3 has 15 residues. CDR3 sequence (DNA): TGCGCCAGCAGTCAATCACGAACAGGCACCGGGGAGCTGTTTTTT. Translation gives CASSQSRTGTGELFF.

The chain employs TRBV9 and TRBJ2-1, with 15 positions matching TRBD2. In germline, CDR1 is SGDLS, CDR2 YYNGEE. V gave up 0 bases and J gave up 7 bases; unmatched junction bases: 8. This CDR3 is built from 18 residues. DNA for the CDR3: TGTGCCAGCAGCGTAGCTTGGACTAGCGGGGGGGCGTCGAATGAGCAGTTCTTC. Its protein product is CASSVAWTSGGASNEQFF.

The chain joins TRBV29-1 to TRBJ1-5; D call uncertain. V lost 2 bases to trimming and J lost 0 bases, with 5 bases between them. The germline V gene encodes CDR1 SQVTM and CDR2 ANQGSEA. The CDR3 has 13 amino acids. This CDR3 is CSVEIDSNQPQHF. The DNA of the CDR3 is TGCAGCGTTGAAATAGATAGCAATCAGCCCCAGCATTTT.

This clone was counted once. In nucleotides, the CDR3 is TGTGCCAGCAAGGAGACAGGGCTTCCGTACCAAGAGACCCAGTACTTC. Its protein is CASKETGLPYQETQYF. The chain couples TRBV5-4 to TRBJ2-5; 7 bases agree with TRBD1. V shed 6 bases, J shed 0 bases, and the junction held 11 bases outside the gene matches. The CDR3 totals 16 residues. The germline V gene encodes CDR1 SGHNT and CDR2 YYREEE (reference sequence).

This clone was seen just once. J is TRBJ1-2 and V is TRBV11-2; D is unresolved. This CDR3 has 15 residues. The germline V gene has CDR1 SGHAT and CDR2 FQNNGV. V was cut by 1 base and J by 2 bases, with 11 bases left in between. CDR3 coding DNA: TGTGCCAGCAGCTTAGTATCGCCACAGAACTATGGCTACACCTTC. It specifies CASSLVSPQNYGYTF.

The V and J genes are TRBV24-1 and TRBJ2-1, with TRBD2 matching 14 bases. V lost 5 bases to trimming and J lost 7 bases; unmatched junction nucleotides: 0. Germline CDR1 is KGHDR and CDR2 is SFDVKD. This CDR3 is 14 amino acids long. CDR3 DNA: TGTGCCACCAGTGGGACTAGCGGGAGGAATGAGCAGTTCTTC. It specifies CATSGTSGRNEQFF.

In its sample, this clone was seen a few times. This chain uses TRBV6-5 with TRBJ1-2, with 7 bases matching TRBD1. CDR3 length equals 14 residues. CDR1 is MNHEY and CDR2 is SVGAGI in the germline V gene. V dropped 6 bases and J dropped 4; count of bases not matched to a gene: 8. The CDR3 sequence is CASSLQGVGYGYTF. CDR3 DNA sequence: TGTGCCAGCAGCCTGCAGGGGGTTGGCTATGGCTACACCTTC.

In regard to this clone: At one end, the junction sequence differs from germline, possibly due to a read error. The chain joins TRBV6-2 or TRBV6-3 to TRBJ1-1; no clear D. The CDR3 runs to 12 residues. The germline CDR1 and CDR2 sequences are MNHEY and SVGEGT. The CDR3 reads CASSYSNSGRSF. The CDR3 DNA follows: TGTGCCAGCAGTTACTCGAATTCAGGTCGATCCTTT.

Of note for this clone: One junction end does not reproduce the germline sequence, and a read error may be involved. Other nucleotide sequences from this sample produce the same CDR3. V gene TRBV24-1 combines with J gene TRBJ2-2, with D perhaps matching TRBD1 (6 bases). The CDR3 runs to 15 residues. Germline V gives CDR1 KGHDR, CDR2 SFDVKD. The CDR3 here is CAISDGQLHTGELFF. The CDR3 bases are TGCGCCATCAGTGATGGACAGTTGCACACCGGGGAGCTGTTTTTT.

The rearrangement joins TRBV5-1 to TRBJ1-2; 10 positions agree with TRBD1. Germline lookup yields CDR1 SGHRS and CDR2 YFSETQ. The V gene end was trimmed by 3 bases and the J gene end by 7 bases; junction bases not matched to a gene: 9. This CDR3 has 15 residues. The CDR3 DNA is TGCGCCAGCAGCTCCCCAACCGGGACAGGGGTTGGCTACACCTTC. It encodes CASSSPTGTGVGYTF. Looking up the rest from reference TRBV5-1 and TRBJ1-2 gives the full variable domain: KAGVTQTPRYLIKTRGQQVTLSCSPISGHRSVSWYQQTPGQGLQFLFEYFSETQRNKGNFPGRFSGRQFSNSRSEMNVSTLELGDSALYLCASSSPTGTGVGYTFGSGTRLTVV.